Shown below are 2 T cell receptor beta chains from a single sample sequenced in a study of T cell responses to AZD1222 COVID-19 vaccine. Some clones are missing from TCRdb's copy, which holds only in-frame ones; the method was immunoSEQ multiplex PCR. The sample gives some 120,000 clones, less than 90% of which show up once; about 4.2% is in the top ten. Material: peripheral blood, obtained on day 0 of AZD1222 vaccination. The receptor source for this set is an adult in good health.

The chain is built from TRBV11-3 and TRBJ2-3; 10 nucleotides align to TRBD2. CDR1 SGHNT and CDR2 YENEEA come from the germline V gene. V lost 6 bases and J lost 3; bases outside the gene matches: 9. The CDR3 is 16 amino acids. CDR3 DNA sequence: TGTGCCAGCAGACCGACGGAGCGGGGGGGAACAGATACGCAGTATTTT. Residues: CASRPTERGGTDTQYF.

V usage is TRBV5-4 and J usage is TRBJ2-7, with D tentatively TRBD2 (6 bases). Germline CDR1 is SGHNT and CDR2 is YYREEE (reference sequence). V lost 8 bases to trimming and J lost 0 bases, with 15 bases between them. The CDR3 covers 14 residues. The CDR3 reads CASRAGLLSYEQYF. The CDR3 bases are TGTGCCAGTAGAGCGGGCTTACTCTCCTACGAGCAGTACTTC.